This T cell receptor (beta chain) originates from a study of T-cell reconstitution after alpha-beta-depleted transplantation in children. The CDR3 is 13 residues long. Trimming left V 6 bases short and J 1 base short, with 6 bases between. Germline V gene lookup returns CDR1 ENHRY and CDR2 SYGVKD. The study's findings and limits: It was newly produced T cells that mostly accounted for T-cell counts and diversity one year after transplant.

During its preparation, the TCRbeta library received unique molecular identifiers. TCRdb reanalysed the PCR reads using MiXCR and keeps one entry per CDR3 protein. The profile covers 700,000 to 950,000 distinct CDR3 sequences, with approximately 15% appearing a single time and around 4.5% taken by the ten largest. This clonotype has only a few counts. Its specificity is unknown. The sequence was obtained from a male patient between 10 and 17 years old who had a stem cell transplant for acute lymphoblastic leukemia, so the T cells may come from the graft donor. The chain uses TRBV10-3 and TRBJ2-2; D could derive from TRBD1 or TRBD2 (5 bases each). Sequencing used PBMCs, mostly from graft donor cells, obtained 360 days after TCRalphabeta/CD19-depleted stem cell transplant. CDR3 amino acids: CAIRGVNTGELFF. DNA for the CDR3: TGTGCCATCAGGGGGGTGAACACCGGGGAGCTGTTTTTT.